This paragraph reports one TCR beta chain. A single record per CDR3 protein comes from TCRdb applying MiXCR to the RT-PCR reads. The data contain hundreds of thousands of distinct CDR3 sequences, approximately 15% of them singletons. This clonotype originated in a female donor in good health, serving as a healthy control. Input material: memory CD4+ T cells from blood.

The CDR3 spells CSGQMGAGGEQFF. The CDR3, as DNA: TGCAGCGGACAGATGGGGGCCGGGGGTGAGCAGTTCTTC. The chain employs TRBV29-1 and TRBJ2-1, with D tentatively TRBD1 or TRBD2 (6 bases each). The V end was cut by 7 bases, the J end by 9 bases, with 19 bases between. The CDR3 spans 13 residues. Germline V lookup: CDR1 SQVTM, CDR2 ANQGSEA.